This TCR beta chain emerged from a study of cytomegalovirus exposure and HLA in healthy donors. Study background: Earlier sequencing of 150 million to 200 million T cells yielded approximately 100 million unique TCR beta sequences.

This clone has more than one count but fewer than ten. Its specificity is unknown. The PCR ran on 60 Vbeta and 13 Jbeta primers. TCRdb's table, derived via immunoSEQ multiplex PCR, lists solely in-frame clones and lacks some. The table has over 120,000 clones, around 74% seen once; the top ten hold about 4.3%. Findings and limits, study-wide: While the bulk of TCR sequences proved rare, some public TCRs turned up in many donors. Other equally common chains were less clonally expanded than HLA-associated TCR beta chains, a later analysis showed. With further analysis later on, most CMV-associated TCR beta chains appeared HLA-restricted.

The V gene end was trimmed by 3 bases and the J gene end by 4 bases; junction bases not matched to a gene: 5. Germline V gene lookup returns CDR1 MRHNA and CDR2 SNTAGT. The CDR3 length is 14 residues. This chain connects TRBV6-4 to TRBJ1-1, with 7 bases that match TRBD1. The sequence was collected from a man in his late teens or twenties in good health and CMV-seropositive. Sequenced: PBMCs. CDR3: CASSEKGASTEAFF. The CDR3 bases are TGTGCCAGCAGTGAAAAGGGGGCGAGCACTGAAGCTTTCTTT.